This TCR beta chain appears in the sequencing data of a study of T cell responses to AZD1222 COVID-19 vaccine listed by TCRdb under 2021. The study in broad terms: Because spike-specific TCR depth and breadth did not differ between the two schedules, AZD1222 recipients who got a second dose at roughly 4 weeks were pooled with those who got a second dose at roughly 12 weeks. TCR sequencing covered about 230 trial participants: 207 given two doses of AZD1222 and 26 given two doses of MenACWY control vaccine. Enrollment into the trials was organized by age into subgroups of 18-55, 56-69 and 70-plus years, and those subgroups contained around 150, 28 and 57 TCR-sequenced participants, respectively.

The CDR3 regions of human TCRbeta chains were analyzed by immunosequencing. The authors processed their data as follows. TCRs in the repertoires were compared against a reference library of SARS-CoV-2-specific TCRs that had been generated with the MIRA antigen-specificity platform. Breadth meant the fraction of unique TCRs that were SARS-CoV-2-associated, whereas depth meant the fraction of total T cells that were SARS-CoV-2-associated. Using the MIRA data, every spike-specific TCR was mapped to the spike region that the TCR reacted to and assigned to either a CD4 or a CD8 class. Log10-transformed breadth and depth values were compared by one-way ANOVA with Sidak's multiple comparisons tests. TCRdb's version of the immuneACCESS table is confined to in-frame rearrangements and falls short of the full clone set. An unresolved V gene accounts for under half of the shortfall where checked; the remainder is of unknown origin. V and J calls and clone size are those listed in that table; D and trimming were worked out from the DNA. The sample records 100,000 to 150,000 clones, around 90% of which are singletons. About 6% of the sample rests with the top ten.

The full study reports these points: In the small 56-69-year group, the increase in depth fell short of significance, most likely because of low power. Vaccine-associated CD4 TCRs spanned the whole spike protein, with dominant responses in regions 160-218 and 743-854. Conclusions about previously exposed vaccinees are limited because only six or seven AZD1222 recipients were SARS-CoV-2 seropositive at baseline. After two AZD1222 doses, spike-specific TCR breadth and depth were significantly higher than at day 0 and than in MenACWY recipients. Nearly half of unique spike-specific TCRs reportedly recognized epitopes outside regions mutated in the B.1.351 and B.1.1.7 variants. Because no samples from the day 14 peak response were available, repertoires could be characterized only after the peak T cell response. Most participants were white British and females outnumbered males, and the authors suggested that clonal diversity may have been underestimated.

As for this clone: The antigen it recognizes is unknown. No base quality information exists; no much larger clone differs at one position.

V was cut back by 6 bases and J by 3 bases, leaving a gap of 13 bases between them. The CDR3, cysteine through phenylalanine, is 14 amino acids long. Left in the record is the CDR3 DNA by itself, 42 bases read in frame from the first base. CDR1 and CDR2 are read off the germline V gene (reference sequence) as LNHDA and SQIVND. The time point label on this specimen signifies: baseline before first vaccination. Vaccinee samples were obtained from the UK trials COV001 and COV002, which included a single-blind randomized controlled phase 2/3 trial of AZD1222 (ChAdOx1 nCoV-19) in healthy adults. For TCRbeta chain sequencing, PBMC samples from trial participants were taken at day 0 and at day 28 after the second dose.

The clonotype originates from an adult in good health. The chain couples TRBV19 to TRBJ2-3, with the D gene not confidently named. This sample comprised peripheral blood, obtained on day 0 of AZD1222 vaccination. The CDR3 region: CASSLFQTTDTQYF. The DNA sequence is as follows: TGTGCCAGTAGCCTATTCCAGACGACAGATACGCAGTATTTT.